These 13 T cell receptor beta chains originate from one sample sequenced in a study of OX40 agonist ivuxolimab in advanced cancers. Produced via immunoSEQ multiplex PCR; TCRdb's table is partial and in-frame only. The data contain tens of thousands of clones, roughly nine tenths of them singletons. This specimen was CD4+ or CD8+ T cells sorted from blood, taken in a trial of the OX40 agonist ivuxolimab. The receptor source for this set is an adult with an advanced solid tumor such as melanoma, head and neck, liver or kidney cancer.

The chain employs TRBV10-2 and TRBJ1-5; weak D call: TRBD1 (6 bases). The germline CDR1 and CDR2 sequences are WSHSY and SAAADI. Trimming pared 7 bases from V and 8 bases from J, leaving 15 bases between. The CDR3 spans 13 residues. CDR3 DNA sequence: TGCGCCAGCACCTGGGACATCCGCGAGCCCCAGCATTTT. It is translated as CASTWDIREPQHF.

This sequence joins TRBV7-9 and TRBJ2-5; 15 bases align to TRBD2. This CDR3 region has 17 residues. CDR1 is SEHNR, CDR2 FQNEAQ, per germline (reference sequence). V lost 4 bases and J lost 5; bases outside the gene matches: 8. The CDR3 bases are TGTGCCAGCAGCTACCGGACTAGCGGGAGGGGGGAGGAGACCCAGTACTTC. It codes for CASSYRTSGRGEETQYF.

The V call is TRBV6-1, the J call TRBJ1-1; D uncertain. This CDR3 is built from 13 residues. Germline lookup yields CDR1 MNHNS and CDR2 SASEGT. Deletions cut 2 bases from V and 1 base from J, with 5 bases between. Here the CDR3 reads CASSEPGNTEAFF. The DNA of the CDR3 is TGTGCCAGCAGTGAACCAGGGAACACTGAAGCTTTCTTT.

The chain joins TRBV5-4 to TRBJ1-1; no firm D call. The germline CDR1 and CDR2 sequences are SGHNT and YYREEE (reference sequence). The V and J ends lost 4 bases and 1 base respectively, with 14 bases between them. This CDR3 is 15 amino acids long. CDR3 DNA sequence: TGTGCCAGCAGCCAAGCACTTCAGAGGAACACTGAAGCTTTCTTT. It yields the protein CASSQALQRNTEAFF.

The J gene is TRBJ2-1, the V gene TRBV7-2, with D uncertain. The length of the CDR3 is 12 residues. Trimming cost V 4 bases and J 9 bases, with 10 bases left between them. Germline lookup yields CDR1 SGHTA and CDR2 FQGNSA. The CDR3 here is CASSSYLGEQFF. CDR3 bases: TGTGCCAGCAGCTCCTACCTGGGTGAGCAGTTCTTC.

The CDR3 DNA reads as TGCGCCAGCAGCTTGGGAAACGGGGCGGATGAAAAACTGTTTTTT. It yields the protein CASSLGNGADEKLFF. This rearrangement joins TRBV5-1 to TRBJ1-4, with D perhaps TRBD1 (5 bases). Germline V CDR1 and CDR2: SGHRS, YFSETQ. V was cut by 0 bases and J by 6 bases, with 12 bases left in between. The CDR3 extends over 15 amino acids.

The chain combines TRBV6-5 with TRBJ1-1; D is perhaps TRBD1 (5 bases). Between the trimmed V and J ends, which lost 7 bases and 5 bases, there was a span of 17 bases. The CDR3 runs to 14 residues. Per germline, CDR1 MNHEY and CDR2 SVGAGI. The DNA for the CDR3 is TGTGCCAGCACCCTACGGGAAGGGACGACTGAAGCTTTCTTT. Amino acid sequence: CASTLREGTTEAFF.

The V and J genes are TRBV28 and TRBJ2-3; TRBD1 might be the D (5 bases). CDR1 MDHEN and CDR2 SYDVKM come from the germline V gene. The CDR3 runs to 14 residues. The V gene lost 8 bases and the J gene lost 2 bases, with 14 bases spanning the gap. The CDR3 spells CASLKRGHTDTQYF. The DNA of the CDR3 is TGTGCCAGCTTGAAAAGAGGACACACAGATACGCAGTATTTT.

Only one count was recorded for this clone. This chain links TRBV9 with TRBJ2-3, with a weak D call TRBD2 (6 bases). Germline values: CDR1 SGDLS, CDR2 YYNGEE. V shed 5 bases and J shed 1 base, with 17 bases lying between them. The CDR3 length is 16 residues. The CDR3 nucleotides are TGTGCCAGCAGTCCCCCCGTCCAGCGGGGCACAGATACGCAGTATTTT. Its translation is CASSPPVQRGTDTQYF.

The chain links TRBV7-3 to TRBJ2-3; D is uncertain. This CDR3 region has 16 residues. Trimming left V 5 bases short and J 0 bases short, with 15 bases between. Germline CDR1 SGHTA, CDR2 FQGTGA. The CDR3 protein is CASSARSSPSTDTQYF. In DNA form, the CDR3 reads TGTGCCAGCAGCGCTAGATCCTCTCCTAGCACAGATACGCAGTATTTT.

The rearrangement uses TRBV6-6 and TRBJ1-2; TRBD1 aligns across 7 bases. The trim removed 2 bases at V and 4 bases at J, leaving 7 bases unmatched. The germline V gene encodes CDR1 MNHNY and CDR2 SVGAGI (reference sequence). CDR3 length equals 15 residues. The CDR3 DNA follows: TGTGCCAGCAGTTACCCTACCGAGGGGGCCTATGGCTACACCTTC. Protein: CASSYPTEGAYGYTF.

The chain joins TRBV6-6 to TRBJ1-3; the D gene is possibly TRBD1 (5 bases). The CDR3 consists of 13 residues. The V end was cut by 4 bases, the J end by 4 bases, with 8 bases between. The V gene's germline CDR1 is MNHNY and CDR2 SVGAGI (reference sequence). The CDR3 region has the DNA TGTGCCAGCAGTTCAGGGAGCGGAAACACCATATATTTT. Its protein is CASSSGSGNTIYF.

The genes are TRBV18 and TRBJ1-5; the D gene is possibly TRBD1 (5 bases). V shed 5 bases and J shed 4 bases, with 12 bases lying between them. In germline, CDR1 is KGHSH, CDR2 LQKENI. CDR3 size: 14 residues. CDR3 amino acids: CASSGQGGNQPQHF. For the CDR3, the DNA is TGTGCCAGCTCAGGGCAGGGAGGGAATCAGCCCCAGCATTTT.